One T cell receptor beta chain is described in this entry. 13 Jbeta primers and 60 Vbeta primers were used for the PCR. Sequencing was performed with immunoSEQ multiplex PCR; in TCRdb, only in-frame clones are kept and a portion is missing. The sample holds approximately 130,000 clones, about 80% seen once. This sample is drawn from a study of cytomegalovirus exposure and HLA in healthy donors. Across the study: Earlier findings included roughly 100 million unique TCR beta sequences obtained from about 179 million T cells. Among the roughly 370 genotyped donors, around 81% were placed in the Caucasian-associated ancestry cluster.

Germline trimming cut 4 bases from V and 4 bases from J; bases unmatched to any gene: 3. There are 14 residues in the CDR3. Germline CDR1 is KGHSH and CDR2 is LQKENI. Participants comprised healthy donors of bone marrow. The sequencing input was PBMCs. The chain couples TRBV18 to TRBJ1-1; 10 nucleotides agree with TRBD1. The receptor was isolated from a young man in good health and CMV-seronegative. Here the CDR3 reads CASSHDRGRTEAFF. CDR3 coding DNA: TGTGCCAGCTCACACGACAGGGGGCGCACTGAAGCTTTCTTT.